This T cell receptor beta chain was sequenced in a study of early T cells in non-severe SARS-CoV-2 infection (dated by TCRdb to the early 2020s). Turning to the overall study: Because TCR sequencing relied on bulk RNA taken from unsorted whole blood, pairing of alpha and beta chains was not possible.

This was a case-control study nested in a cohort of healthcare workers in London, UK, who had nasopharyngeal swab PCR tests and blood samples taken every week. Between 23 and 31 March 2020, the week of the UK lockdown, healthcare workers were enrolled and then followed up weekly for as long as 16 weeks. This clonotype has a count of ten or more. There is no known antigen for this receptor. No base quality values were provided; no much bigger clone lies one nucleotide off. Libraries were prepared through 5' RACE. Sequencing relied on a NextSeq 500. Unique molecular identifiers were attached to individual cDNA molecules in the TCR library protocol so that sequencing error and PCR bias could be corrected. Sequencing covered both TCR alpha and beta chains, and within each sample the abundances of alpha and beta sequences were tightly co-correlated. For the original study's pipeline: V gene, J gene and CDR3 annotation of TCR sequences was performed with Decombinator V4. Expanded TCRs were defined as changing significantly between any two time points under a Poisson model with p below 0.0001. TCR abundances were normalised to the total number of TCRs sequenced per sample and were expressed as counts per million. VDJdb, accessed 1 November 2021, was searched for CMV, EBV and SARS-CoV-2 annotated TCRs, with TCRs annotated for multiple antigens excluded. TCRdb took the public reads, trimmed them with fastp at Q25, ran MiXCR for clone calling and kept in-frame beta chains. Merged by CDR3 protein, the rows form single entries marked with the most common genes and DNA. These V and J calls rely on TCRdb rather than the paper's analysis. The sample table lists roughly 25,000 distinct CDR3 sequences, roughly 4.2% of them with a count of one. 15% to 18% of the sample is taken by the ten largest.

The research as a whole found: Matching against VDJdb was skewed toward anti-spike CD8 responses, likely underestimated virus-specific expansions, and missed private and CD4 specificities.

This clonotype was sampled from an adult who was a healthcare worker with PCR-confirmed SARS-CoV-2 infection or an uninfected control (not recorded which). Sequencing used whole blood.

The CDR3 protein is CASSIQGREYGYTF. The bases read TGTGCCAGTAGTATCCAAGGACGGGAGTATGGCTACACCTTC. Recombination joined TRBV19 with TRBJ1-2, with the identity of the D gene unclear. V drops 3 bases and J drops 5 bases, leaving 13 bases in between. Looking up the germline V gene (reference sequence) yields CDR1 LNHDA and CDR2 SQIVND. Its CDR3 holds 14 amino acids, cysteine through phenylalanine. Just the 42-base CDR3 DNA is kept, in frame starting at base 1.